This T cell receptor (beta chain) emerged from a study of shared T cell receptors in the human thymus. Repertoires were generated with immunoSEQ multiplex PCR, while TCRdb's copy carries only in-frame clones and drops some. The table lists hundreds of thousands of clones, approximately 88% of them singletons, with around 0.01% in the top ten. The CDR3 runs 14 residues. The junction had 4 bases not matched to a gene; V was cut back by 5 bases and J by 3 bases. The germline gives CDR1 SGHAT, CDR2 FQNNGV. These data also formed part of another study, on human thymus T cells. That work adds: Thymic resections from corrective heart surgery supplied the tissue. There appeared to be biased usage of V and J genes in thymic and blood repertoires. Thymic TCR repertoires of unrelated people reportedly overlapped highly.

This TCR derives from a boy under two years old with a congenital heart defect. The sequencing sample was made of thymocytes. The genes are TRBV11-2 and TRBJ1-1, with 9 bases lining up with TRBD1. The CDR3 region has the DNA TGTGCCAGCAGCCCCAGACAGGGGGACACTGAAGCTTTCTTT. The encoded protein is CASSPRQGDTEAFF.